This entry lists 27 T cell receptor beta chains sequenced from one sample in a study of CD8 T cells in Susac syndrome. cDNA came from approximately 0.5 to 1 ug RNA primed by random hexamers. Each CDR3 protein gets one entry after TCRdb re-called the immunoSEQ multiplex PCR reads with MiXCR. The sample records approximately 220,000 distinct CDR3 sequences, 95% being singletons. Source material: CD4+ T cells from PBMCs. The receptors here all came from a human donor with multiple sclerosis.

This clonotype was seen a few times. CDR3 coding DNA: TGTGCCAGCAGTGAGGGGCTTAGCAATCAGCCCCAGCATTTT. Translation gives CASSEGLSNQPQHF. The chain is built from TRBV2 and TRBJ1-5; the D gene is possibly TRBD1 (5 bases). Germline loops: CDR1 SNHLY, CDR2 FYNNEI. V was shortened by 3 bases and J by 0 bases, with 6 bases between the two germline ends. The CDR3 loop spans 14 amino acids.

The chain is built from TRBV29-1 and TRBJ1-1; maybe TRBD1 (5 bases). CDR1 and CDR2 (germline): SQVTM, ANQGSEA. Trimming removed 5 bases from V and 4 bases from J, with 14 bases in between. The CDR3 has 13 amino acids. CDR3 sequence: CSVCVGGGTEAFF. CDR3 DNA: TGCAGCGTTTGCGTCGGGGGGGGCACTGAAGCTTTCTTT. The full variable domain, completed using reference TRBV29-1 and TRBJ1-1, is SAVISQKPSRDICQRGTSLTIQCQVDSQVTMMFWYRQQPGQSLTLIATANQGSEATYESGFVIDKFPISRPNLTFSTLTVSNMSPEDSSIYLCSVCVGGGTEAFFGQGTRLTVV.

CDR3 loop: CASSFGRHTEAFF. DNA for the CDR3: TGTGCCAGCAGCTTCGGCCGGCACACTGAAGCTTTCTTT. The gene calls are TRBV11-2 and TRBJ1-1; D ambiguous. The V end lost 3 bases, the J end lost 3 bases, and 8 bases lay between the germline ends. Germline V gives CDR1 SGHAT, CDR2 FQNNGV. The CDR3 is 13 amino acids.

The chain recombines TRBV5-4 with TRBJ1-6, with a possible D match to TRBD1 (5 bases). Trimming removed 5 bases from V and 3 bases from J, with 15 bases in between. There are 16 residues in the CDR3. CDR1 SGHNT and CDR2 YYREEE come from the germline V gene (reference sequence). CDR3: CASSPEGSNYNSPLHF. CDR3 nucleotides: TGTGCCAGCAGTCCGGAGGGGAGCAACTATAATTCACCCCTCCACTTT.

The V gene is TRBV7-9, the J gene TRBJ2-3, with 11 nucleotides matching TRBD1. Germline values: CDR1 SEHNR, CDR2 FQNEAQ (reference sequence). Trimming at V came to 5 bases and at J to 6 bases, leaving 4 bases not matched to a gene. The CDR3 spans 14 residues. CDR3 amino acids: CASSPGQGVDTQYF. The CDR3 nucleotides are TGTGCCAGCAGCCCGGGACAGGGGGTGGATACGCAGTATTTT.

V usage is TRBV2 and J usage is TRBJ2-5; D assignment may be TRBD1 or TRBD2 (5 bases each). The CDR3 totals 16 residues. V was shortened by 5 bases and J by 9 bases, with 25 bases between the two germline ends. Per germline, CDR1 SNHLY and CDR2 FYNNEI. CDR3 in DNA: TGTGCCAGCAGTTGGCTAGCAGGGAGTGGTATGACGGCCCAGTACTTC. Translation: CASSWLAGSGMTAQYF.

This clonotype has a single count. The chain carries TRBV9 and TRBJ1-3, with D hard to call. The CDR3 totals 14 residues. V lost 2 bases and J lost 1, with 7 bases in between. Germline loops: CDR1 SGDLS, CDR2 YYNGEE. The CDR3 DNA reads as TGTGCCAGCAGCGTCGGCTCATCTGGAAACACCATATATTTT. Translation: CASSVGSSGNTIYF. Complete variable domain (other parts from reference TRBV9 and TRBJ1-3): DSGVTQTPKHLITATGQRVTLRCSPRSGDLSVYWYQQSLDQGLQFLIQYYNGEERAKGNILERFSAQQFPDLHSELNLSSLELGDSALYFCASSVGSSGNTIYFGEGSWLTVV.

In nucleotides, the CDR3 is TGTGCCAGCAGTGAGCGCCGGGCGGGGAGCTCCTACGAGCAGTACTTC. It translates to CASSERRAGSSYEQYF. The gene calls are TRBV2 and TRBJ2-7; D is perhaps TRBD2 (6 bases). Germline V gives CDR1 SNHLY, CDR2 FYNNEI. The CDR3 is made up of 16 amino acids. V was clipped by 3 bases and J by 0 bases, with 15 bases between them.

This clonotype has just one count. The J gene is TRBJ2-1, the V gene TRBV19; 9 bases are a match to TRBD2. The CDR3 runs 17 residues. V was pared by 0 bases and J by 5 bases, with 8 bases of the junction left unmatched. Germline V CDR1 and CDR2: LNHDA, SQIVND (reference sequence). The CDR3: CASSIDRGLAGHNEQFF. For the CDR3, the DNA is TGTGCCAGTAGTATAGATCGCGGTCTAGCGGGGCACAATGAGCAGTTCTTC.

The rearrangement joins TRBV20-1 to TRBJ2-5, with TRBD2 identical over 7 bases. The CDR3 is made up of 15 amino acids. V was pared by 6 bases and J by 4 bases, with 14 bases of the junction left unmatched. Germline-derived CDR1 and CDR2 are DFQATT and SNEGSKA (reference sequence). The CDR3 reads CSARPASGAGETQYF. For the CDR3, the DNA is TGCAGTGCCCGACCGGCCAGCGGGGCGGGAGAGACCCAGTACTTC.

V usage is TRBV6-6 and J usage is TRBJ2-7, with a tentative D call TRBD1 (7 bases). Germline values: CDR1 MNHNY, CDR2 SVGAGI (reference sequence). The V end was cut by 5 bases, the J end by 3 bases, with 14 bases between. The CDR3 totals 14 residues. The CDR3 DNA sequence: TGTGCCAGCAGTCTCCGACAGGGACTCTACGAGCAGTACGTC. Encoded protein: CASSLRQGLYEQYV.

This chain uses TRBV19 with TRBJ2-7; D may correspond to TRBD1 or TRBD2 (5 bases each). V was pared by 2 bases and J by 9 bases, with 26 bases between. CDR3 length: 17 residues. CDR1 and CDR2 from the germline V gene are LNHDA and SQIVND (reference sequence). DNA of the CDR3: TGTGCCAGTAGTATAAGACGGACACCAGCCCTAGCTTATGGGCAGTACTTC. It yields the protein CASSIRRTPALAYGQYF.

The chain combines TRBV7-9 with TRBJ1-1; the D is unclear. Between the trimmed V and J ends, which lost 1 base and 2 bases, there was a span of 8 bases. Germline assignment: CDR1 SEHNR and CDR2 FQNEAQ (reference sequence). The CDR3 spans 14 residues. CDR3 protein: CASSLGTDNTEAFF. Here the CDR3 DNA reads TGTGCCAGCAGCTTAGGGACGGATAACACTGAAGCTTTCTTT.

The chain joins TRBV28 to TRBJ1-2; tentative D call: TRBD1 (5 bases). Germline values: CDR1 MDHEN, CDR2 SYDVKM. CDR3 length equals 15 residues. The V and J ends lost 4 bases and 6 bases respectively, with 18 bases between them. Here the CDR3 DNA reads TGTGCCAGCAGTTCCCCCGCGGGGGGGACTGATGGCTACACCTTC. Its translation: CASSSPAGGTDGYTF.

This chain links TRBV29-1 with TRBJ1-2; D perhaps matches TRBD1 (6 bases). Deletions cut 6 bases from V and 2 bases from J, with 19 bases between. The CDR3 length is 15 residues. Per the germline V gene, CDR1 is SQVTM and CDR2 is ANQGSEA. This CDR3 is CSVSGAQTANYGYTF. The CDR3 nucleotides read TGCAGCGTCTCAGGGGCCCAAACTGCAAACTATGGCTACACCTTC.

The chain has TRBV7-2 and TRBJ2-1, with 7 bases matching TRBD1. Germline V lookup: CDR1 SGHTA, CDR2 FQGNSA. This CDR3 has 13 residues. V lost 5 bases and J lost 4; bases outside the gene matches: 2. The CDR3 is CASSLTGYNEQFF. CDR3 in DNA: TGTGCCAGCAGCCTGACAGGGTACAATGAGCAGTTCTTC.

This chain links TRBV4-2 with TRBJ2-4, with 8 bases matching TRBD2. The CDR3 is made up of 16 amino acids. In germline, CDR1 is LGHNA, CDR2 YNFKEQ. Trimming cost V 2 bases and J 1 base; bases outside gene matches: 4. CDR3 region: CASSQPSGGAKNIQYF. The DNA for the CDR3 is TGTGCCAGCAGCCAACCTTCGGGAGGGGCCAAAAACATTCAGTACTTC.

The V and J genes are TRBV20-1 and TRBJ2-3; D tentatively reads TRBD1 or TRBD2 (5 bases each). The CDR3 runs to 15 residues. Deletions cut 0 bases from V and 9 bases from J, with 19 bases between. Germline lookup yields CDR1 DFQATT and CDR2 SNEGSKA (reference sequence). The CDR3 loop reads CSARDERGVWETQYF. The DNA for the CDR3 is TGCAGTGCTAGAGATGAGAGGGGCGTATGGGAGACGCAGTATTTT.

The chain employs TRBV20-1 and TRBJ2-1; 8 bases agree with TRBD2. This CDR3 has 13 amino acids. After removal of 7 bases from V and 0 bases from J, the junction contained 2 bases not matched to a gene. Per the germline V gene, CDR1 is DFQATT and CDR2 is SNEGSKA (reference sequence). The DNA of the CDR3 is TGCAGTGGAGCGGGGGACTCCTACAATGAGCAGTTCTTC. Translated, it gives CSGAGDSYNEQFF.

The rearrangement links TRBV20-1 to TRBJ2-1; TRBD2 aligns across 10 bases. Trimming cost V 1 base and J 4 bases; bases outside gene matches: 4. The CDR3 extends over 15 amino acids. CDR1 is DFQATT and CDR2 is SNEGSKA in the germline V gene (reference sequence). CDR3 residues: CSARVLAGRYNEQFF. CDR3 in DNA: TGCAGTGCTAGAGTACTAGCGGGGCGATACAATGAGCAGTTCTTC.

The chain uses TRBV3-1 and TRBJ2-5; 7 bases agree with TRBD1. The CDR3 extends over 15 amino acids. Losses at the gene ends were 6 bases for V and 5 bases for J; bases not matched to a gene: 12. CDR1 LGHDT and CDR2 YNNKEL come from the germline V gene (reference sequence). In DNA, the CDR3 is TGTGCCAGCAGTCGGGACAGCTCACGCCGGGAGACCCAGTACTTC. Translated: CASSRDSSRRETQYF.

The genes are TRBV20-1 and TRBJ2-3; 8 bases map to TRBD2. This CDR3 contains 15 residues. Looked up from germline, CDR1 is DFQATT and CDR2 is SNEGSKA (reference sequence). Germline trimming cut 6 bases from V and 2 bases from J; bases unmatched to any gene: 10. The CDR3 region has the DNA TGCAGTGCCATTGGGGCGGGGGGAACCACAGATACGCAGTATTTT. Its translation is CSAIGAGGTTDTQYF.

The DNA for the CDR3 is TGCGCCAGCAGCTTGGACGACATACGCACCATTCAGTACTTC. Its translation is CASSLDDIRTIQYF. The rearrangement links TRBV5-1 to TRBJ2-4; D remains unclear. V lost 0 bases, J lost 9 bases, and 13 bases lay in between. The V gene's germline CDR1 is SGHRS and CDR2 YFSETQ. The CDR3 contains 14 residues.

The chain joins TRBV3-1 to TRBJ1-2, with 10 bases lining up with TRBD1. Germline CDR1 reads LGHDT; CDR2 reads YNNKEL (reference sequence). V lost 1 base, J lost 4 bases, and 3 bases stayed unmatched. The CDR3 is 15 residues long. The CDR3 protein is CASSQGRTGGYGYTF. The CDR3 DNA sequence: TGTGCCAGCAGCCAAGGGCGGACAGGGGGCTATGGCTACACCTTC.

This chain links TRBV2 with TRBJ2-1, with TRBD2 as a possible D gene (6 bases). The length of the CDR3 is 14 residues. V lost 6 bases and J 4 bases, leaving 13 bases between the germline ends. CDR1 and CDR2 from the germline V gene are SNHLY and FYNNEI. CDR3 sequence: CASRGGLVYNEQFF. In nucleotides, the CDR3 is TGTGCCAGCAGGGGAGGACTCGTATACAATGAGCAGTTCTTC.

Here the CDR3 reads CSVRIQGNTGELFF. In DNA form, the CDR3 reads TGCAGCGTTCGGATTCAGGGGAACACCGGGGAGCTGTTTTTT. The rearrangement links TRBV29-1 to TRBJ2-2; D might be TRBD1 (5 bases). Germline values: CDR1 SQVTM, CDR2 ANQGSEA. With 5 bases removed from V and 1 base from J, the gap between germline ends came to 11 bases. This CDR3 spans 14 amino acids.

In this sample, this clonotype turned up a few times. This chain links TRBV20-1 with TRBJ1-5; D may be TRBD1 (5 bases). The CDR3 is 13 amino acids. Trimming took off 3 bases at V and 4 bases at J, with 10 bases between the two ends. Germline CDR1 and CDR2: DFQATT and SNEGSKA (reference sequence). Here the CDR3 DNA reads TGCAGTGCTAGGCTGGGGGTTAATCAGCCCCAGCATTTT. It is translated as CSARLGVNQPQHF.